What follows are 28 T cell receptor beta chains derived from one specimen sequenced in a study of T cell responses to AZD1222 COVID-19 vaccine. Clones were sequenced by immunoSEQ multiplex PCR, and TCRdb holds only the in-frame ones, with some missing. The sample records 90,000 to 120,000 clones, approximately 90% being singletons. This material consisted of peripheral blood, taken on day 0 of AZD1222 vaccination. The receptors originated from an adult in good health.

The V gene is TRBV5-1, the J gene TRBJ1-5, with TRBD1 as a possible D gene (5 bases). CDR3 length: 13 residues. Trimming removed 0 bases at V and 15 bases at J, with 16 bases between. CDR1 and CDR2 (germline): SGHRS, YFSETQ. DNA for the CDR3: TGCGCCAGCAGCTTGGACGGGGAGGGGTCCGCGCATTTT. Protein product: CASSLDGEGSAHF.

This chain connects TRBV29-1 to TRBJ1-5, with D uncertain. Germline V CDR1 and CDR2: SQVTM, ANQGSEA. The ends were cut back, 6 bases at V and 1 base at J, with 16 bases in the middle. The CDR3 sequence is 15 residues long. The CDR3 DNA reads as TGCAGCGTCCCCGGTAAATCTAGGAGCAATCAGCCCCAGCATTTT. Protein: CSVPGKSRSNQPQHF.

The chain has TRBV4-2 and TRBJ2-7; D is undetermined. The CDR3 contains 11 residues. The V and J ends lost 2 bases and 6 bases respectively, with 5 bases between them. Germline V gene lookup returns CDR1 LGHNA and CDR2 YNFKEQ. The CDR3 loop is CASSQIGEQYF. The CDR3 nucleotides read TGTGCCAGCAGCCAAATCGGCGAGCAGTACTTC.

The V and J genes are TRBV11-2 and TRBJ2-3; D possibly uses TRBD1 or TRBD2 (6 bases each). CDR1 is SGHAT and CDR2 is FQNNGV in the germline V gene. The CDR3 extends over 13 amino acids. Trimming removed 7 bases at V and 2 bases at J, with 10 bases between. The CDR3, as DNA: TGTGCCAGCATGCGGGACAACACAGATACGCAGTATTTT. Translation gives CASMRDNTDTQYF. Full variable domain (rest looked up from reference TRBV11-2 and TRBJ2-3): EAGVAQSPRYKIIEKRQSVAFWCNPISGHATLYWYQQILGQGPKLLIQFQNNGVVDDSQLPKDRFSAERLKGVDSTLKIQPAKLEDSAVYLCASMRDNTDTQYFGPGTRLTVL.

The CDR3 coding sequence is TGCAGCGTTGATCTAGGTGGCGGGATCTATGGCTACACCTTC. Translation: CSVDLGGGIYGYTF. The gene calls are TRBV29-1 and TRBJ1-2; D gene ambiguous. The CDR3 extends over 14 amino acids. Germline V gene lookup returns CDR1 SQVTM and CDR2 ANQGSEA. Trimming cost V 3 bases and J 4 bases, with 15 bases left between them.

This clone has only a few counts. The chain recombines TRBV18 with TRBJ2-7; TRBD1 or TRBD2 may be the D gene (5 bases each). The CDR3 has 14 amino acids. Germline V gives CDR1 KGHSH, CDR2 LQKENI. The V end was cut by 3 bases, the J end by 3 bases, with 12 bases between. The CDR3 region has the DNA TGTGCCAGCTCACCTTCGGGGCCCATCTACGAGCAGTACTTC. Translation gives CASSPSGPIYEQYF.

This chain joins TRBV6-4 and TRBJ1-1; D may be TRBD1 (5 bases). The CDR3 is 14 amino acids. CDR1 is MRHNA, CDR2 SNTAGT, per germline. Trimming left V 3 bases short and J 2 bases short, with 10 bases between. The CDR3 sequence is CASSEGTANTEAFF. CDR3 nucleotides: TGTGCCAGCAGTGAAGGGACGGCCAACACTGAAGCTTTCTTT.

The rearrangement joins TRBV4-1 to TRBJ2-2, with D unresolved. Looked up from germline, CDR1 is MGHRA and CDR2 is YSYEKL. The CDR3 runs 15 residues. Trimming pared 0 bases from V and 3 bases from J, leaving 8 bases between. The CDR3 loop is CASSQEGLDTGELFF. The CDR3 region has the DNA TGCGCCAGCAGCCAAGAGGGATTGGACACCGGGGAGCTGTTTTTT.

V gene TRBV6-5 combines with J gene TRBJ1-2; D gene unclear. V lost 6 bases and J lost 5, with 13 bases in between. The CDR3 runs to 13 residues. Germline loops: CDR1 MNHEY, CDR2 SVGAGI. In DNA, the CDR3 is TGTGCCAGCAGGCGCATTAACGAATATGGCTACACCTTC. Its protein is CASRRINEYGYTF.

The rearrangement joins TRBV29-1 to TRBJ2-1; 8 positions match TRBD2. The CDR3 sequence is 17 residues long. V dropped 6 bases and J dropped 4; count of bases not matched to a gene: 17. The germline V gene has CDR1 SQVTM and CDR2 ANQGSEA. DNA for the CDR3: TGCAGCGTCGAAAGCCTCCGTATGTCGGGGGGGTACAATGAGCAGTTCTTC. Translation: CSVESLRMSGGYNEQFF.

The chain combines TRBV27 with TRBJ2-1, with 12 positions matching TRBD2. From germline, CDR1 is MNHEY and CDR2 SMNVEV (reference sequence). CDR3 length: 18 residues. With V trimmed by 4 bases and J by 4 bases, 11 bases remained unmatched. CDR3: CASSSGLAGRSTYNEQFF. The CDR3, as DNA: TGTGCCAGCAGTTCCGGACTAGCGGGAAGGTCTACTTACAATGAGCAGTTCTTC.

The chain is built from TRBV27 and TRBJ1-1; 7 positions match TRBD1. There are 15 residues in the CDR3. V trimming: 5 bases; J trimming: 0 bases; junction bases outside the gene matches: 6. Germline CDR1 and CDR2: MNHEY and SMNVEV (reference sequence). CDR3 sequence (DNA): TGTGCCAGCAGTCTCGGAGGGGGCATGAACACTGAAGCTTTCTTT. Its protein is CASSLGGGMNTEAFF.

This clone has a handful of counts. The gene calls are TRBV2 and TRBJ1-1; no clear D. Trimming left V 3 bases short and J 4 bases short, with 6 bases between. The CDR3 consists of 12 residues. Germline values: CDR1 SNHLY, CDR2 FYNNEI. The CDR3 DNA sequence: TGTGCCAGCAGTGAGTCCACCACTGAAGCTTTCTTT. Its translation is CASSESTTEAFF.

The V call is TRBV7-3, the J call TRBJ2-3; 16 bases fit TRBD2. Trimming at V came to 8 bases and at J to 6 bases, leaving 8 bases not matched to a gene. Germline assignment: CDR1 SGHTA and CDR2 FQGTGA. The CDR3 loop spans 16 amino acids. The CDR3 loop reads CASAGTSGRAGDTQYF. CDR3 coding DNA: TGTGCCAGCGCCGGGACTAGCGGGAGGGCCGGGGATACGCAGTATTTT. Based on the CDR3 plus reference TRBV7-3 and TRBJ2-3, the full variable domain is GAGVSQTPSNKVTEKGKYVELRCDPISGHTALYWYRQSLGQGPEFLIYFQGTGAADDSGLPNDRFFAVRPEGSVSTLKIQRTERGDSAVYLCASAGTSGRAGDTQYFGPGTRLTVL.

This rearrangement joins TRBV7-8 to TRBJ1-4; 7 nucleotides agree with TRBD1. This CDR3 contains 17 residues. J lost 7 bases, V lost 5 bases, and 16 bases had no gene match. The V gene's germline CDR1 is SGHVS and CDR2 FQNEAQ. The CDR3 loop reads CASSPPPRGQYLEKLFF. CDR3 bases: TGTGCCAGCAGCCCGCCCCCAAGGGGACAGTACCTTGAAAAACTGTTTTTT.

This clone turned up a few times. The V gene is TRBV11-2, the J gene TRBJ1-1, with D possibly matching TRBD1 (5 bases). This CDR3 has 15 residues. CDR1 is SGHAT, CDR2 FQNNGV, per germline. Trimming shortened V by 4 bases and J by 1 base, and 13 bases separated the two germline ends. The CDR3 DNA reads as TGTGCCAGCAGCTCTCAAACGGGACCGAACACTGAAGCTTTCTTT. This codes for CASSSQTGPNTEAFF.

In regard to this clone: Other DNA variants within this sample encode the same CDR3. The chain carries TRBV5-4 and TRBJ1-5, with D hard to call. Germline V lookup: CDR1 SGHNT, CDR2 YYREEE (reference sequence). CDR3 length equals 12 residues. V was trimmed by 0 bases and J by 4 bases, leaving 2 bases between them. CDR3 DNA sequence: TGTGCCAGCAGCTTGGATAATCAGCCCCAGCATTTT. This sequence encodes CASSLDNQPQHF.

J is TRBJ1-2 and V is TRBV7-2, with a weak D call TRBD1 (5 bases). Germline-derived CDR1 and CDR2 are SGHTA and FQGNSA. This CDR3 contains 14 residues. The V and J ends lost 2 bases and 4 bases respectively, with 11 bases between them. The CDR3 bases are TGTGCCAGCAGCTTATCGGGGGGAACCTATGGCTACACCTTC. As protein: CASSLSGGTYGYTF.

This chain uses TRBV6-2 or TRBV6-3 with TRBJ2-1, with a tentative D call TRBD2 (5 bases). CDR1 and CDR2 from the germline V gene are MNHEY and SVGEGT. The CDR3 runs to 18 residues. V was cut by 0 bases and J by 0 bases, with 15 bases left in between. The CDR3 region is CASSYSVTGTSSYNEQFF. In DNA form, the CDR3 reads TGTGCCAGCAGTTACTCTGTTACGGGAACTAGCTCCTACAATGAGCAGTTCTTC.

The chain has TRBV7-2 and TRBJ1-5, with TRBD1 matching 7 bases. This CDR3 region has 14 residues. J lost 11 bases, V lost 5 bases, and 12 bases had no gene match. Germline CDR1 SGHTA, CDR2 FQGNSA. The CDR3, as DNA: TGTGCCAGCAGCCTTAACCAGGGGGGGCTGTCCCAGCATTTT. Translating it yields CASSLNQGGLSQHF.

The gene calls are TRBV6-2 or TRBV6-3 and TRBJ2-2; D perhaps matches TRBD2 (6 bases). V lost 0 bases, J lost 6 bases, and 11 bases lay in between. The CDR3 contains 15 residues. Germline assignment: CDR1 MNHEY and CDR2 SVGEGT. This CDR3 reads CASSYSFGTPGELFF. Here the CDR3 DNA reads TGTGCCAGCAGTTACTCGTTCGGGACTCCCGGGGAGCTGTTTTTT.

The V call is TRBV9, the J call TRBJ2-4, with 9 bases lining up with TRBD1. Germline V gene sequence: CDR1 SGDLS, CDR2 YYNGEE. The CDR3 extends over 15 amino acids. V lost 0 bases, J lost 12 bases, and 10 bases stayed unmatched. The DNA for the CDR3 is TGTGCCAGCAGCGTAGACGGGGGACAGGGCAGAGGTCAGTACTTC. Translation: CASSVDGGQGRGQYF.

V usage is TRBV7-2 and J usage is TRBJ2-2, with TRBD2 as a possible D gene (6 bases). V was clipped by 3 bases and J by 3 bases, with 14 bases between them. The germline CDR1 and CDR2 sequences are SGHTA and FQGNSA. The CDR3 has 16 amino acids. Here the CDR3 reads CASSFQRVGDTGELFF. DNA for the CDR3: TGTGCCAGCAGCTTCCAGCGGGTGGGTGACACCGGGGAGCTGTTTTTT.

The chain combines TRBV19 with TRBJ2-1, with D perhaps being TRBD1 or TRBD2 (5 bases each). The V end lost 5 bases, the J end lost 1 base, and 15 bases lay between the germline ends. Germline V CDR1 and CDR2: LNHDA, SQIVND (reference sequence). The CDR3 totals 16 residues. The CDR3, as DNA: TGTGCCAGTAGTTTCGCCGGGACCTATTCCTACAATGAGCAGTTCTTC. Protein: CASSFAGTYSYNEQFF.

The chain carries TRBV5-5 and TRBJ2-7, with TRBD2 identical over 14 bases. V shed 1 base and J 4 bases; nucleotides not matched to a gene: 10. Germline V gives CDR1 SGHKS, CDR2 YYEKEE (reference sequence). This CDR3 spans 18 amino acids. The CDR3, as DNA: TGTGCCAGCAGCTTGTCTTCGGCAGGGACTAGCGGGGGTTACGAGCAGTACTTC. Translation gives CASSLSSAGTSGGYEQYF.

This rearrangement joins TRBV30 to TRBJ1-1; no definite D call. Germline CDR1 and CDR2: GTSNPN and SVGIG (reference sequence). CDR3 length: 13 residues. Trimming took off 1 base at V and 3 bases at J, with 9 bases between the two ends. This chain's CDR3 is CAWSDGVYTEAFF. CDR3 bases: TGTGCCTGGAGTGACGGGGTTTACACTGAAGCTTTCTTT.

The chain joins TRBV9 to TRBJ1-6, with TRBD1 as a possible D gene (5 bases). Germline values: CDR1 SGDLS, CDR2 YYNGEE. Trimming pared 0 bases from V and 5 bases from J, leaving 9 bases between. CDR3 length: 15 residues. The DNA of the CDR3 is TGTGCCAGCAGCGTAGCTGGGACCGATAATTCACCCCTCCACTTT. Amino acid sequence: CASSVAGTDNSPLHF.

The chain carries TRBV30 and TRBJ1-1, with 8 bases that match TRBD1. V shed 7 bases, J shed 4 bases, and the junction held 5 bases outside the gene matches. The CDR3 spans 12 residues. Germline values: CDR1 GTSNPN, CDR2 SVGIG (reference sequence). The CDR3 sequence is CALGQGGTEAFF. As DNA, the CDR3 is TGTGCCTTAGGACAGGGTGGCACTGAAGCTTTCTTT.